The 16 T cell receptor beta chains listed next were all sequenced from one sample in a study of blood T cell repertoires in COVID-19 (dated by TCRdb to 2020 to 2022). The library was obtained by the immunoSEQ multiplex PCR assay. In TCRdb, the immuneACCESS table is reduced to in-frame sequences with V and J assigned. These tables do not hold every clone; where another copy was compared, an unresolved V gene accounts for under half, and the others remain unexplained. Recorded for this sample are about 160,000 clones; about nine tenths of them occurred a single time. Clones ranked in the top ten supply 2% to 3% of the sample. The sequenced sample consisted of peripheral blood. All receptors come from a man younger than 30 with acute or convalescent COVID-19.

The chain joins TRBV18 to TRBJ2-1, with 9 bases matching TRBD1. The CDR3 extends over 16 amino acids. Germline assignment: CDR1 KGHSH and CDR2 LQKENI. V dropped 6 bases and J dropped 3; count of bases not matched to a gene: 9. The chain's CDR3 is CASSRSGTGSYNEQFF. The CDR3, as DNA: TGTGCCAGCTCGCGCTCTGGGACAGGGAGCTACAATGAGCAGTTCTTC.

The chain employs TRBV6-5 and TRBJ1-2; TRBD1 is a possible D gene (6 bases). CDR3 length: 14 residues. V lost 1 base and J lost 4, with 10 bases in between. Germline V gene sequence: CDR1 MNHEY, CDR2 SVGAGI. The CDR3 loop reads CASSYLDSLYGYTF. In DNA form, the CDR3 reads TGTGCCAGCAGTTACTTGGACAGCCTCTATGGCTACACCTTC.

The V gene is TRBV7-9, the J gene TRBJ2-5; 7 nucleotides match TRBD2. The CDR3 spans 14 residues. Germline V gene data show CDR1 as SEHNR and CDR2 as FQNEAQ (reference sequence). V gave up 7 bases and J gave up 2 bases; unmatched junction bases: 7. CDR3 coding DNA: TGTGCCAGCACCCATGGGACTACTCAAGAGACCCAGTACTTC. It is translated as CASTHGTTQETQYF.

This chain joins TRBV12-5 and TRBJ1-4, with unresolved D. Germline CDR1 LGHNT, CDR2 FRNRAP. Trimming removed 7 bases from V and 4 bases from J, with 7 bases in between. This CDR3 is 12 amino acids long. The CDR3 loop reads CASALGNEKLFF. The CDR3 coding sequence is TGTGCTAGTGCCCTAGGTAATGAAAAACTGTTTTTT. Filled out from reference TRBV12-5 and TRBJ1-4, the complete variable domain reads DARVTQTPRHKVTEMGQEVTMRCQPILGHNTVFWYRQTMMQGLELLAYFRNRAPLDDSGMPKDRFSAEMPDATLATLKIQPSEPRDSAVYFCASALGNEKLFFGSGTQLSVL.

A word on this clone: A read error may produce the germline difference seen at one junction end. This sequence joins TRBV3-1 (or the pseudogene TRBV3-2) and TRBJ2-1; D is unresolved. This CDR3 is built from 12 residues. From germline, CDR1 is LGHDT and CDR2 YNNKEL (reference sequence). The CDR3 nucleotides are TGTGCCAGCAGCCAAGAGGCGGCGCTTTATATCTTC. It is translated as CASSQEAALYIF.

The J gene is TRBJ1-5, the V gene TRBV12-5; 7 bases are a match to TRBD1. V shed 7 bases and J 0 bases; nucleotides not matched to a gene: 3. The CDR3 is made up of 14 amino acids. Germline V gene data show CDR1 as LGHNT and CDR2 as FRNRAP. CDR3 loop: CASAGQNSNQPQHF. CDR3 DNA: TGTGCTAGTGCGGGACAGAATAGCAATCAGCCCCAGCATTTT.

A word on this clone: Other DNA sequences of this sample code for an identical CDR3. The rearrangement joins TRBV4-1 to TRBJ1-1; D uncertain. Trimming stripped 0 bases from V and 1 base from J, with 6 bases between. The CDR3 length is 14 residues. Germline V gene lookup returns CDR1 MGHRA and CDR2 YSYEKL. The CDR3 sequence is CASSQDSPNTEAFF. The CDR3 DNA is TGCGCCAGCAGCCAAGATAGCCCGAACACTGAAGCTTTCTTT.

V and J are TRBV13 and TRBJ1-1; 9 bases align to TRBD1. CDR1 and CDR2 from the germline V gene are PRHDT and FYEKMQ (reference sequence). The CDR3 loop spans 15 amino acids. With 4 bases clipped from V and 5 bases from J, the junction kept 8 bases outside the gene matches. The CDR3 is CASSYTGGKRTEAFF. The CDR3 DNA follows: TGTGCCAGCAGCTACACAGGGGGCAAGAGAACTGAAGCTTTCTTT.

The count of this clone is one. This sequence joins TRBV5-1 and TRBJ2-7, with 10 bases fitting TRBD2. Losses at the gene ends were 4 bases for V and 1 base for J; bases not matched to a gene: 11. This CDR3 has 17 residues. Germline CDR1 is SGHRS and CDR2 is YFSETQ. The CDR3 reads CASSPNPLAGDSYEQYF. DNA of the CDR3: TGCGCCAGCAGCCCAAACCCCCTAGCGGGGGATTCCTACGAGCAGTACTTC.

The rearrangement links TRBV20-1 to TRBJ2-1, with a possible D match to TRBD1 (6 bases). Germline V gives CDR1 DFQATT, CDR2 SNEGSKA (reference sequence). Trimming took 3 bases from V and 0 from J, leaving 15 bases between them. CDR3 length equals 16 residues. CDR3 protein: CSASGGSFSSYNEQFF. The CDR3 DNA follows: TGCAGTGCTAGTGGGGGCAGCTTCAGCTCCTACAATGAGCAGTTCTTC.

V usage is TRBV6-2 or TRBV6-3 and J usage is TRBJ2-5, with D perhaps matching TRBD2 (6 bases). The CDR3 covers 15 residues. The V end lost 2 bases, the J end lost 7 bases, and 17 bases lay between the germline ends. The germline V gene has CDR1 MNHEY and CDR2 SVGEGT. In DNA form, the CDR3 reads TGTGCCAGCAGTTACACGGCGGGGAATTCAGGGACCCAGTACTTC. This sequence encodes CASSYTAGNSGTQYF.

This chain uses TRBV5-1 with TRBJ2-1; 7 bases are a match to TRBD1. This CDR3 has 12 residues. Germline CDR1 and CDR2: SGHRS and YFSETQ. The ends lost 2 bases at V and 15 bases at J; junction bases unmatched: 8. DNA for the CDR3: TGCGCCAGCAGCTTCGCCGGGACAGTCTGGTTCTTC. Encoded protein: CASSFAGTVWFF.

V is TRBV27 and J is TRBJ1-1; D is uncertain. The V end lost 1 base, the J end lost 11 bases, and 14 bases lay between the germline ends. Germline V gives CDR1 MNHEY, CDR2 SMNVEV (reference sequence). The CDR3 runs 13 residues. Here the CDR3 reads CASSLFPGRKAFF. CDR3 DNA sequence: TGTGCCAGCAGTTTATTTCCCGGCAGGAAGGCTTTCTTT.

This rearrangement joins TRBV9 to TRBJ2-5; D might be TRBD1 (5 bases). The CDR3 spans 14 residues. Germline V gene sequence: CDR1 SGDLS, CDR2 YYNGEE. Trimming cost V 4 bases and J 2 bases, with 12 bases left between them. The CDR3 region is CASSPRQIQETQYF. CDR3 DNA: TGTGCCAGCAGCCCCCGACAGATTCAAGAGACCCAGTACTTC.

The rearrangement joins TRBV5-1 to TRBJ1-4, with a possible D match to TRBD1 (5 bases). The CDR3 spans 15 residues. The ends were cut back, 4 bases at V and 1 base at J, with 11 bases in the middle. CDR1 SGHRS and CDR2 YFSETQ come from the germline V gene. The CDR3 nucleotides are TGCGCCAGCAGCGGGGACTCTCAAACTAATGAAAAACTGTTTTTT. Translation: CASSGDSQTNEKLFF.

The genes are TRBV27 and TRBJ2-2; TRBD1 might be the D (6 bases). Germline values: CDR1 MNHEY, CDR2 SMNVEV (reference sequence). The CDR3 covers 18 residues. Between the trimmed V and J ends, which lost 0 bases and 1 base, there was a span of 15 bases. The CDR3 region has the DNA TGTGCCAGCAGTTTATCGGACATTCAGGGGTTGAACACCGGGGAGCTGTTTTTT. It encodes CASSLSDIQGLNTGELFF.